A selection of T cell receptor beta chains follows, all from one sample in a study of T-cell reconstitution after alpha-beta-depleted transplantation in children. TCRdb passed the PCR reads through MiXCR, listing each CDR3 protein once. The table records around 490,000 distinct CDR3 sequences, over 9.5% of them present only once. Specimen: PBMCs, mostly from graft donor cells, collected 180 days after TCRalphabeta/CD19-depleted stem cell transplant. These receptor sequences come from a female patient aged 2-9 years who had a stem cell transplant for aplastic anemia, so the T cells may come from the graft donor. The CDR3 runs from the conserved cysteine through the conserved F or W. Fields, in order: D gene, J gene, clone size, V gene, CDR3 protein, CDR3 DNA. The D gene is left open where the match is weak. The size of a clone is reported for some rows only, either as once, few or many, or as a class for expanded clones.

-	TRBJ1-1	many	TRBV20-1	CSATGDQLNTEAFF	TGCAGTGCTACAGGGGACCAACTGAACACTGAAGCTTTCTTT
-	TRBJ2-1	few	TRBV12-3/TRBV12-4	CASSFTGVEGNEQFF	TGTGCCAGCAGCTTCACAGGGGTGGAGGGCAATGAGCAGTTCTTC
-	TRBJ2-3	-	TRBV7-6	CASSLSPPADTQYF	TGTGCCAGCAGCTTATCCCCTCCGGCAGATACGCAGTATTTT
TRBD1	TRBJ1-5	-	TRBV24-1	CATSDVTGTSNQPQHF	TGTGCCACCAGTGATGTGACAGGGACTAGCAATCAGCCCCAGCATTTT
TRBD2	TRBJ2-7	-	TRBV20-1	CSARGLAFYEQYF	TGCAGTGCCCGGGGACTAGCGTTCTACGAGCAGTACTTC
TRBD2	TRBJ2-7	few	TRBV7-2	CASSLAGGKEQYF	TGTGCCAGCAGCCTAGCGGGAGGGAAGGAGCAGTACTTC
TRBD1	TRBJ2-1	many	TRBV7-3	CASSPTGASSYNEQFF	TGTGCCAGCAGCCCAACAGGGGCCAGCTCCTACAATGAGCAGTTCTTC
-	TRBJ2-4	-	TRBV4-3	CASSQDRQDLHQYF	TGCGCCAGCAGCCAAGATCGGCAGGACCTGCATCAGTACTTC
TRBD1	TRBJ1-1	few	TRBV29-1	CSVEQGRGDTEAFF	TGCAGCGTTGAACAGGGCAGGGGGGACACTGAAGCTTTCTTT
-	TRBJ2-1	many	TRBV20-1	CSASEEHEQFF	TGCAGTGCTAGTGAAGAGCATGAGCAGTTCTTC
TRBD1	TRBJ2-2	few	TRBV20-1	CSAIYRGRGTGELFF	TGCAGTGCTATTTACAGGGGCAGAGGGACCGGGGAGCTGTTTTTT
-	TRBJ1-1	few	TRBV19	CASRRAILHLDTEAFF	TGTGCCAGTAGGAGGGCTATCTTACATCTTGACACTGAAGCTTTCTTT
-	TRBJ2-1	-	TRBV20-1	CSARVGGSTNWGNEQFF	TGCAGTGCTAGAGTCGGCGGGTCCACTAACTGGGGGAATGAGCAGTTCTTC
-	TRBJ2-5	few	TRBV7-9	CASSQGPWKGETQYF	TGTGCCAGCAGCCAGGGGCCCTGGAAGGGGGAGACCCAGTACTTC
TRBD1	TRBJ2-5	few	TRBV28	CASSSRGPWQETQYF	TGTGCCAGCAGTTCGAGGGGGCCCTGGCAAGAGACCCAGTACTTC
-	TRBJ2-1	few	TRBV7-2	CASSLVGQSNEQFF	TGTGCCAGCAGCTTAGTCGGGCAGTCTAATGAGCAGTTCTTC
TRBD2	TRBJ2-2	many	TRBV29-1	CSVHGTRGTGELFF	TGCAGCGTTCATGGGACTAGGGGCACCGGGGAGCTGTTTTTT
-	TRBJ2-5	-	TRBV25-1	CASSQQGRGQETQYF	TGTGCCAGCAGCCAACAGGGAAGGGGGCAAGAGACCCAGTACTTC
TRBD2	TRBJ2-2	few	TRBV20-1	CSASGLAGGNTGELFF	TGCAGTGCTTCCGGACTAGCGGGAGGGAACACCGGGGAGCTGTTTTTT
-	TRBJ1-4	-	TRBV6-1	CASSEWTATNEKLFF	TGTGCCAGCAGTGAATGGACAGCAACTAATGAAAAACTGTTTTTT
-	TRBJ2-3	-	TRBV15	CATRPGGETDTQYF	TGTGCCACCCGGCCAGGGGGGGAGACAGATACGCAGTATTTT
-	TRBJ1-5	-	TRBV28	CASSLYDSSNQPQHF	TGTGCCAGCAGTCTATACGACAGTAGCAATCAGCCCCAGCATTTT
-	TRBJ1-2	-	TRBV7-6	CASSLVGAGAANYGYTF	TGTGCCAGCAGCTTAGTTGGGGCGGGGGCTGCTAACTATGGCTACACCTTC
-	TRBJ2-1	few	TRBV7-9	CATQRVEGNEQFF	TGTGCCACCCAGCGGGTGGAGGGTAATGAGCAGTTCTTC
-	TRBJ2-5	few	TRBV6-5	CASSYSLDSSRAQYF	TGTGCCAGCAGTTACTCGCTAGATAGTTCAAGGGCCCAGTACTTC
-	TRBJ1-4	few	TRBV24-1	CATRDERTNEKLFF	TGTGCCACCAGGGACGAAAGGACTAATGAAAAACTGTTTTTT
-	TRBJ2-6	few	TRBV12-3/TRBV12-4	CASSLALRRSGANVLTF	TGTGCCAGCAGTTTAGCGCTAAGACGCTCTGGGGCCAACGTCCTGACTTTC
TRBD2	TRBJ2-1	-	TRBV6-1	CASGPRGTSGSHEQFF	TGTGCCAGCGGTCCGAGGGGGACTAGCGGGAGTCATGAGCAGTTCTTC
TRBD2	TRBJ2-6	many	TRBV12-3/TRBV12-4	CASRSGLAISGANVLTF	TGTGCCAGCAGGTCGGGACTAGCGATCTCTGGGGCCAACGTCCTGACTTTC
-	TRBJ2-3	few	TRBV27	CASRVDHTQYF	TGTGCCAGCAGGGTGGACCATACGCAGTATTTT
TRBD2	TRBJ2-1	few	TRBV20-1	CSAKGTSGRFNNEQFF	TGCAGTGCTAAGGGGACTAGCGGGAGATTCAACAATGAGCAGTTCTTC